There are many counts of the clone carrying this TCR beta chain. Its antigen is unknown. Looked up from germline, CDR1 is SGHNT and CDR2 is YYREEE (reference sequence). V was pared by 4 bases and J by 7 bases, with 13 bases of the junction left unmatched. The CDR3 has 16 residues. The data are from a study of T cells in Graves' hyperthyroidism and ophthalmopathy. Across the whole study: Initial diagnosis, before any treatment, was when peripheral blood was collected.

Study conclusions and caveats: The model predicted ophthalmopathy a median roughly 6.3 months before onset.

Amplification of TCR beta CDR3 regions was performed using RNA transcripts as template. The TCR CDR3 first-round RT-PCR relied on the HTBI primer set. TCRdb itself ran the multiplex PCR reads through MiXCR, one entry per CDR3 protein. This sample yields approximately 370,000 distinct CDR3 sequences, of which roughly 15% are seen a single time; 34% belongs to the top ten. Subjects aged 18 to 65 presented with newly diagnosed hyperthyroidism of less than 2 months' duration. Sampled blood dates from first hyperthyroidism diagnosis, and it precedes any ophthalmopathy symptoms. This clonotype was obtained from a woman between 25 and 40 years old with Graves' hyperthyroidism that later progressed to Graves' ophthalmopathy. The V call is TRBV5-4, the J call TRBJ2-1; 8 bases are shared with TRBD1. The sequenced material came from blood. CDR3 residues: CASSRTGGLLGNEQFF. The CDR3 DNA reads TGTGCCAGCAGCCGAACAGGGGGATTATTAGGAAATGAGCAGTTCTTC.